The rows below give T cell receptor beta chains drawn from one sample of a study of immune cell composition in non-small cell lung cancer. This table comes from immunoSEQ multiplex PCR, and its TCRdb copy is limited to in-frame clones, with some not included. Among under 3,500 clones, about 83% were seen once, and the ten largest hold over 15%. Sequenced sample: non-adjacent lung tissue. These receptors were taken from a human donor with non-small cell lung cancer. Both conserved end residues are part of each CDR3. The D gene is left open where the match is weak. A clone size is listed for some rows: how often the clone was seen (once, few, many), or a class if it is expanded.

d_call,v_call,clone_size,j_call,cdr3_aa,cdr3_nt
TRBD2,TRBV19,.,TRBJ2-5,CASSILAGETQYF,TGTGCCAGTAGTATACTAGCGGGAGAGACCCAGTACTTC
.,TRBV5-1,.,TRBJ2-1,CASSLRAGEGHNEQFF,TGCGCCAGCAGCTTGAGGGCAGGGGAGGGGCACAATGAGCAGTTCTTC
.,TRBV28,.,TRBJ1-2,CASISAAHSYGYTF,TGTGCCAGCATTAGTGCAGCGCATTCCTATGGCTACACCTTC
TRBD1,TRBV18,.,TRBJ1-2,CASSQGAADYGYTF,TGTGCCAGCTCGCAGGGGGCCGCGGACTATGGCTACACCTTC
.,TRBV2,.,TRBJ1-2,CASILTWDSQNECYTF,TGTGCCAGCATTCTGACCTGGGACTCCCAAAATGAATGCTACACCTTC
TRBD1,TRBV19,.,TRBJ2-2,CASSIGTGSTGELFF,TGTGCCAGTAGTATAGGGACAGGAAGCACCGGGGAGCTGTTTTTT
.,TRBV19,.,TRBJ1-2,CASSWVAGYTF,TGTGCCAGTAGTTGGGTAGCGGGCTACACCTTC
TRBD1,TRBV4-1,.,TRBJ2-1,CASSQEKARQGQYSYNEQFF,TGCGCCAGCAGCCAAGAGAAGGCAAGACAGGGCCAATATTCCTACAATGAGCAGTTCTTC
.,TRBV20-1,.,TRBJ2-5,CSALTQETQYF,TGCAGTGCCCTTACTCAAGAGACCCAGTACTTC
.,TRBV2,few,TRBJ1-1,CASSEARTLNTEAFF,TGTGCCAGCAGTGAAGCGAGGACATTGAACACTGAAGCTTTCTTT
.,TRBV30,.,TRBJ1-5,CAWSPGRNQPQHF,TGTGCCTGGTCCCCGGGTCGCAATCAGCCCCAGCATTTT
.,TRBV5-8,.,TRBJ1-2,CASSLLNNYGYTF,TGTGCCAGCAGCTTGTTAAATAACTATGGCTACACCTTC
TRBD2,TRBV5-1,.,TRBJ2-3,CASRASGATDTQYF,TGCGCCAGCCGGGCTAGCGGGGCCACAGATACGCAGTATTTT
TRBD1,TRBV6-6,.,TRBJ2-2,CASRQQQGSTGELFF,TGTGCCAGCAGACAACAACAGGGGAGTACCGGGGAGCTGTTTTTT
TRBD1,TRBV2,.,TRBJ2-7,CASTPVPGQAYEQYF,TGTGCCAGCACTCCCGTTCCCGGACAGGCCTACGAGCAGTACTTC
.,TRBV9,.,TRBJ2-7,CASSVAAGPSYEQYF,TGTGCCAGCAGCGTAGCTGCGGGACCATCCTACGAGCAGTACTTC
.,TRBV6-6,.,TRBJ1-1,CASSPGGSTEAFF,TGTGCCAGCAGTCCCGGGGGGAGCACTGAAGCTTTCTTT
.,TRBV4-3,.,TRBJ2-3,CASSHSSGSNTDTQYF,TGCGCCAGCAGCCATTCCTCCGGGAGTAACACAGATACGCAGTATTTT
TRBD2,TRBV9,.,TRBJ2-7,CASSVAGGDYEQYF,TGTGCCAGCAGCGTAGCGGGGGGGGACTACGAGCAGTACTTC
.,TRBV9,.,TRBJ2-5,CASSPQVLNPPLEQYF,TGTGCCAGCAGCCCTCAAGTGTTGAACCCACCCTTGGAGCAGTACTTC
TRBD1,TRBV11-1,.,TRBJ2-3,CASSLGTGHTDTQYF,TGTGCCAGCAGCTTAGGGACAGGGCACACAGATACGCAGTATTTT
TRBD2,TRBV27,.,TRBJ2-2,CASSPPGGRDTGELFF,TGTGCCAGCAGTCCCCCTGGCGGGAGGGACACCGGGGAGCTGTTTTTT
.,TRBV29-1,.,TRBJ1-2,CSVEAGPYGYTF,TGCAGCGTTGAGGCAGGGCCTTATGGCTACACCTTC
TRBD1,TRBV6-1,.,TRBJ1-4,CASSGGQGPTNEKLFF,TGTGCCAGCAGTGGGGGACAGGGACCAACTAATGAAAAACTGTTTTTT
.,TRBV6-5,once,TRBJ1-2,CASRLGQRNYGYTF,TGTGCCAGCAGACTTGGACAGCGTAACTATGGCTACACCTTC
.,TRBV18,.,TRBJ1-5,CASSPYQINQPQHF,TGTGCCAGCTCACCATACCAGATAAATCAGCCCCAGCATTTT
TRBD2,TRBV11-2,once,TRBJ2-7,CASSLDLAAYEQYF,TGTGCCAGCAGCTTAGACCTAGCGGCTTACGAGCAGTACTTC
.,TRBV9,large,TRBJ2-1,CASSVERTTINEQFF,TGTGCCAGCAGCGTAGAACGGACAACGATAAATGAGCAGTTCTTC
.,TRBV13,.,TRBJ2-3,CASSSTLRTGRADTQYF,TGTGCCAGCAGCTCGACCCTGAGGACAGGGAGGGCAGATACGCAGTATTTT
TRBD2,TRBV5-3,.,TRBJ2-7,CASSPGLAGPYEQYF,TGTGCCAGCAGCCCCGGGCTAGCGGGGCCCTACGAGCAGTACTTC
TRBD1,TRBV6-5,.,TRBJ2-5,CASSYTGAAETQYF,TGTGCCAGCAGTTACACAGGGGCCGCGGAGACCCAGTACTTC
TRBD2,TRBV9,few,TRBJ2-5,CASSVEGSGRGKTQYF,TGTGCCAGCAGCGTCGAGGGTAGCGGGAGAGGAAAGACCCAGTACTTC